One sample yielded the 3 T cell receptor beta chains listed below, sequenced in a study of blood T cell repertoires in COVID-19. Here immunoSEQ multiplex PCR was the method, and the copy in TCRdb shows in-frame clones only, minus some. The sample has about 130,000 clones, roughly 80% seen once. Sequenced sample: peripheral blood. These TCRs come from a woman aged 50 to 60 with acute or convalescent COVID-19.

This chain uses TRBV5-4 with TRBJ1-3, with TRBD1 as a possible D gene (6 bases). V shed 7 bases and J shed 0 bases, with 14 bases lying between them. CDR1 and CDR2 (germline): SGHNT, YYREEE (reference sequence). This CDR3 has 15 amino acids. The CDR3 region is CASATDRHSGNTIYF. The CDR3 DNA reads as TGTGCCAGCGCGACGGACAGACACTCTGGAAACACCATATATTTT.

This chain joins TRBV7-3 and TRBJ2-3; TRBD2 might be the D (7 bases). CDR1 and CDR2 (germline): SGHTA, FQGTGA. V lost 6 bases, J lost 4 bases, and 20 bases lay in between. This CDR3 region has 16 residues. This CDR3 reads CASSYAVGGAPDTQYF. CDR3 nucleotide sequence: TGTGCCAGCAGTTATGCGGTAGGGGGGGCCCCAGATACGCAGTATTTT.

The chain joins TRBV29-1 to TRBJ1-2; TRBD1 agrees at 10 bases. The CDR3 totals 13 residues. Germline values: CDR1 SQVTM, CDR2 ANQGSEA. V was pared by 8 bases and J by 5 bases, with 8 bases of the junction left unmatched. The CDR3 region is CSYRGTGVYGYTF. Written as DNA, the CDR3 is TGCAGCTACCGGGGGACAGGGGTTTATGGCTACACCTTC.